Listed here are 26 T cell receptor beta chains from one sample, sequenced in a study of cytomegalovirus exposure and HLA in healthy donors. The primer mix had 60 Vbeta and 13 Jbeta primers. Profiled with immunoSEQ multiplex PCR; TCRdb holds only in-frame clones, not every one. Here the sample spans around 170,000 clones, 75% to 90% being singletons. The sample was PBMCs. Receptors originate from a man aged 40-49 years in good health and CMV-seropositive.

V and J are TRBV5-1 and TRBJ2-3; 16 bases are a match to TRBD2. The CDR3 loop spans 17 amino acids. CDR1 SGHRS and CDR2 YFSETQ come from the germline V gene. V trimming: 4 bases; J trimming: 5 bases; junction bases outside the gene matches: 7. CDR3 coding DNA: TGCGCCAGCAGCACAGGGACTAGCGGGGGGGCGGTAGATACGCAGTATTTT. Translated: CASSTGTSGGAVDTQYF.

V and J are TRBV6-5 and TRBJ2-1; TRBD2 agrees at 7 bases. Germline V lookup: CDR1 MNHEY, CDR2 SVGAGI. Trimming took 5 bases from V and 3 from J; bases not matched to a gene: 7. The CDR3 sequence is 15 residues long. CDR3 amino acids: CASSQTGGYYNEQFF. The CDR3, as DNA: TGTGCCAGCAGTCAGACGGGGGGTTACTACAATGAGCAGTTCTTC.

The chain has TRBV2 and TRBJ1-1, with TRBD1 matching 10 bases. Germline lookup yields CDR1 SNHLY and CDR2 FYNNEI. This CDR3 has 18 residues. V lost 6 bases to trimming and J lost 2 bases; unmatched junction nucleotides: 15. CDR3 protein: CASRERDRGSYPNTEAFF. The CDR3 DNA sequence: TGTGCCAGCAGGGAAAGGGACAGGGGTTCTTACCCTAACACTGAAGCTTTCTTT.

CDR3 nucleotides: TGTGCCAGCTCACTCGGACGGACAGCTAACTATGGCTACACCTTC. Translating it yields CASSLGRTANYGYTF. J is TRBJ1-2 and V is TRBV18; the D gene is possibly TRBD1 (6 bases). Germline values: CDR1 KGHSH, CDR2 LQKENI. With 4 bases removed from V and 0 bases from J, the gap between germline ends came to 12 bases. The length of the CDR3 is 15 residues.

This chain joins TRBV6-5 and TRBJ2-7; 7 bases agree with TRBD1. The CDR3 spans 14 residues. Germline CDR1 MNHEY, CDR2 SVGAGI. V was clipped by 5 bases and J by 6 bases; unmatched bases: 10. The CDR3 DNA reads as TGTGCCAGCAGTAGACAGGGTGGTTTGGCCGAGCAGTACTTC. The encoded protein is CASSRQGGLAEQYF.

This chain links TRBV5-1 with TRBJ1-5; TRBD1 matches 7 bases. The CDR3 is made up of 15 amino acids. Germline V gene data show CDR1 as SGHRS and CDR2 as YFSETQ. Trimming at V came to 3 bases and at J to 2 bases, leaving 5 bases not matched to a gene. The CDR3, as DNA: TGCGCCAGCAGCTCCACCGGGACAGGCAATCAGCCCCAGCATTTT. Protein: CASSSTGTGNQPQHF.

This clone has only a few counts. The chain carries TRBV7-2 and TRBJ2-7, with 10 bases lining up with TRBD1. V was clipped by 7 bases and J by 1 base; unmatched bases: 7. The germline gives CDR1 SGHTA, CDR2 FQGNSA. The CDR3 loop spans 15 amino acids. The CDR3 nucleotides are TGTGCCAGCAAGCCGGGGACAGGGGCTTCCTACGAGCAGTACTTC. It yields the protein CASKPGTGASYEQYF. The full variable domain, completed using reference TRBV7-2 and TRBJ2-7, is GAGVSQSPSNKVTEKGKDVELRCDPISGHTALYWYRQSLGQGLEFLIYFQGNSAPDKSGLPSDRFSAERTGGSVSTLTIQRTQQEDSAVYLCASKPGTGASYEQYFGPGTRLTVT.

The rearrangement links TRBV6-5 to TRBJ2-1, with D possibly matching TRBD2 (6 bases). The CDR3 covers 13 residues. Germline CDR1 MNHEY, CDR2 SVGAGI. The V and J ends lost 2 bases and 5 bases respectively, with 7 bases between them. The CDR3 region has the DNA TGTGCCAGCAGTTACGGGGGGAACAATGAGCAGTTCTTC. The encoded protein is CASSYGGNNEQFF.

The rearrangement uses TRBV5-1 and TRBJ1-2; weak D call: TRBD1 (5 bases). CDR3 length: 14 residues. CDR1 and CDR2 (germline): SGHRS, YFSETQ. V gave up 1 base and J gave up 4 bases, with 11 bases separating them. DNA for the CDR3: TGCGCCAGCAGCTTGCGGGGCGGGGGCTATGGCTACACCTTC. Residues: CASSLRGGGYGYTF.

The gene calls are TRBV9 and TRBJ2-2, with 8 bases identical to TRBD2. With V trimmed by 0 bases and J by 0 bases, 1 base remained unmatched. The CDR3 has 16 amino acids. Germline CDR1 SGDLS, CDR2 YYNGEE. The CDR3 sequence is CASSVGLATNTGELFF. CDR3 nucleotide sequence: TGTGCCAGCAGCGTAGGACTAGCGACGAACACCGGGGAGCTGTTTTTT.

The rearrangement links TRBV7-3 to TRBJ2-7; D may be TRBD1 (5 bases). CDR1 is SGHTA and CDR2 is FQGTGA in the germline V gene. This CDR3 region has 13 residues. Trimming cost V 5 bases and J 7 bases, with 15 bases left between them. CDR3 sequence reads: CASSRNRDREQYF. The CDR3 DNA follows: TGTGCCAGCAGCCGAAATAGAGACAGAGAGCAGTACTTC.

This sequence joins TRBV6-6 and TRBJ1-4; D perhaps matches TRBD1 (5 bases). V lost 0 bases and J 4 bases, leaving 9 bases between the germline ends. Germline CDR1 and CDR2: MNHNY and SVGAGI (reference sequence). The CDR3 has 15 residues. CDR3 DNA sequence: TGTGCCAGCAGTTACTCGAAAGGGGTTAATGAAAAACTGTTTTTT. It yields the protein CASSYSKGVNEKLFF.

J is TRBJ2-2 and V is TRBV9; the D is unclear. CDR1 is SGDLS, CDR2 YYNGEE, per germline. CDR3 length: 13 residues. Trimming pared 2 bases from V and 4 bases from J, leaving 6 bases between. CDR3 sequence: CASSVLGTGELFF. DNA for the CDR3: TGTGCCAGCAGCGTCCTAGGCACCGGGGAGCTGTTTTTT.

CDR3 bases: TGCAGCGTTGTTGGAGACAGGGGCGATGGGACAGATACGCAGTATTTT. This translates into CSVVGDRGDGTDTQYF. The rearrangement uses TRBV29-1 and TRBJ2-3, with TRBD1 matching over 8 bases. The V and J ends lost 4 bases and 3 bases, in that order; junction bases with no gene match: 12. The CDR3 runs 16 residues. CDR1 and CDR2 from the germline V gene are SQVTM and ANQGSEA.

This rearrangement joins TRBV5-6 to TRBJ2-1; 7 bases map to TRBD2. CDR1 SGHDT and CDR2 YYEEEE come from the germline V gene. The CDR3 runs 14 residues. The junction had 8 bases not matched to a gene; V was cut back by 3 bases and J by 8 bases. The CDR3 loop is CASSSGTMIYEQFF. CDR3 in DNA: TGTGCCAGCAGCTCCGGGACTATGATCTATGAGCAGTTCTTC.

In its sample, this clone was seen once. The J gene is TRBJ2-5, the V gene TRBV2, with TRBD1 identical over 7 bases. CDR1 is SNHLY and CDR2 is FYNNEI in the germline V gene. This CDR3 is 13 amino acids long. The V gene end was trimmed by 4 bases and the J gene end by 1 base; junction bases not matched to a gene: 0. The CDR3: CASSGDSQETQYF. For the CDR3, the DNA is TGTGCCAGCAGTGGGGACAGCCAAGAGACCCAGTACTTC. The variable domain in full, with the rest retrieved from reference TRBV2 and TRBJ2-5, is EPEVTQTPSHQVTQMGQEVILRCVPISNHLYFYWYRQILGQKVEFLVSFYNNEISEKSEIFDDQFSVERPDGSNFTLKIRSTKLEDSAMYFCASSGDSQETQYFGPGTRLLVL.

This clone was seen just once. This chain joins TRBV5-1 and TRBJ2-5, with TRBD1 matching 7 bases. The junction had 12 bases not matched to a gene; V was cut back by 2 bases and J by 5 bases. Germline lookup yields CDR1 SGHRS and CDR2 YFSETQ. The CDR3 spans 16 residues. CDR3 nucleotide sequence: TGCGCCAGCAGCTTAGCCGGGACAGCCTATCGTGAGACCCAGTACTTC. Its translation: CASSLAGTAYRETQYF.

The chain uses TRBV5-1 and TRBJ2-7; 7 bases match TRBD1. The V gene's germline CDR1 is SGHRS and CDR2 YFSETQ. With V trimmed by 2 bases and J by 4 bases, 6 bases remained unmatched. The CDR3 contains 14 residues. In DNA, the CDR3 is TGCGCCAGCAGCTTCGACAGGGTTGGGTACGAGCAGTACTTC. Its translation is CASSFDRVGYEQYF.

CDR3 region: CASRRQGAIYEQYF. CDR3 in DNA: TGTGCCAGCAGGCGACAGGGGGCTATCTACGAGCAGTACTTC. V is TRBV5-4 and J is TRBJ2-7; 10 bases line up with TRBD1. CDR3 size: 14 residues. CDR1 SGHNT and CDR2 YYREEE come from the germline V gene (reference sequence). Trimming at V came to 5 bases and at J to 3 bases, leaving 5 bases not matched to a gene.

V usage is TRBV9 and J usage is TRBJ1-2; 8 positions agree with TRBD1. Trimming cost V 3 bases and J 8 bases; bases outside gene matches: 6. CDR1 and CDR2 from the germline V gene are SGDLS and YYNGEE. The CDR3 extends over 13 amino acids. The CDR3 DNA is TGTGCCAGCAGCGGGCAGGGGGCGCAGGGCTACACCTTC. Residues: CASSGQGAQGYTF.

The J gene is TRBJ1-1, the V gene TRBV19, with 7 bases fitting TRBD1. Germline CDR1 reads LNHDA; CDR2 reads SQIVND (reference sequence). With 3 bases clipped from V and 0 bases from J, the junction kept 4 bases outside the gene matches. The CDR3 length is 15 residues. The CDR3 sequence: CASSIRQGLNTEAFF. The DNA of the CDR3 is TGTGCCAGTAGTATCCGACAGGGTTTGAACACTGAAGCTTTCTTT.

Note on this clone: At one boundary the junction diverges from the germline segment, which might be a read error. The gene calls are TRBV7-7 and TRBJ2-5; D is perhaps TRBD2 (6 bases). CDR1 is SSHAT, CDR2 FNYEAQ, per germline (reference sequence). This CDR3 comprises 15 residues. Here the CDR3 reads CASSLDLPSVETQYF. CDR3 coding DNA: TGTGCTAGCAGCTTAGACCTCCCTAGCGTCGAGACCCAGTACTTC.

The chain carries TRBV19 and TRBJ1-1; D may be TRBD1 (6 bases). Looked up from germline, CDR1 is LNHDA and CDR2 is SQIVND (reference sequence). Trimming took off 3 bases at V and 5 bases at J, with 16 bases between the two ends. CDR3 length: 15 amino acids. The DNA for the CDR3 is TGTGCCAGTAGTATTTCAGGGGTCGCGAGTACTGAAGCTTTCTTT. This gives the protein CASSISGVASTEAFF.

The count of this clone is one. In DNA, the CDR3 is TGTGCCAGCAGCTTAAAAGACGGGGGTGAGCAGTTCTTC. This encodes CASSLKDGGEQFF. This chain joins TRBV7-3 and TRBJ2-1; TRBD2 might be the D (6 bases). Germline CDR1 reads SGHTA; CDR2 reads FQGTGA. This CDR3 spans 13 amino acids. V dropped 1 base and J dropped 9 bases, with 10 bases sitting between them. Based on the CDR3 plus reference TRBV7-3 and TRBJ2-1, the full variable domain is GAGVSQTPSNKVTEKGKYVELRCDPISGHTALYWYRQSLGQGPEFLIYFQGTGAADDSGLPNDRFFAVRPEGSVSTLKIQRTERGDSAVYLCASSLKDGGEQFFGPGTRLTVL.

The J gene is TRBJ2-5, the V gene TRBV9; TRBD2 matches 9 bases. J was trimmed by 4 bases and V by 2 bases; bases with no gene match: 9. CDR3 length: 16 residues. Germline values: CDR1 SGDLS, CDR2 YYNGEE. The CDR3 DNA sequence: TGTGCCAGCAGCGTGCAAGCGGGGGGCCCCGCAGAGACCCAGTACTTC. Its translation is CASSVQAGGPAETQYF.

The CDR3 sequence: CAWSVYGSRDRVNTQYF. The DNA for the CDR3 is TGTGCCTGGAGTGTATATGGTTCTAGGGACAGGGTCAATACGCAGTATTTT. The chain combines TRBV30 with TRBJ2-3, with 9 bases that match TRBD1. The trim removed 0 bases at V and 7 bases at J, leaving 14 bases unmatched. Germline-derived CDR1 and CDR2 are GTSNPN and SVGIG (reference sequence). The CDR3 has 17 amino acids.